These T cell receptor beta chains were read from a single sample in a study of naive and memory T cell subsets. Via MiXCR, TCRdb re-called the UMI-ligation and nested PCR reads, giving one row per CDR3 protein. Seen here are some 110,000 distinct CDR3 sequences, approximately 14% observed once, and the top ten hold around 2.7%. Sequencing was performed on naive CD8+ T cells from blood. These receptors were taken from a human donor in good health. CDR3s include the opening cysteine and the closing phenylalanine or tryptophan. Fields, in order: V gene, J gene, CDR3 protein.

V gene: TRBV2; J gene: TRBJ1-1; CDR3 protein: CASTFETTPEAFF
V gene: TRBV7-9; J gene: TRBJ1-4; CDR3 protein: CASSLRGEDEKLFF
V gene: TRBV20-1; J gene: TRBJ2-3; CDR3 protein: CSAKEIGSSADTQYF
V gene: TRBV15; J gene: TRBJ2-2; CDR3 protein: CATSRVGQLTGELFF
V gene: TRBV12-3/TRBV12-4; J gene: TRBJ2-3; CDR3 protein: CASRSGGTDTQYF
V gene: TRBV12-3/TRBV12-4; J gene: TRBJ2-7; CDR3 protein: CASSWGQGPHEQYF
V gene: TRBV23-1; J gene: TRBJ1-2; CDR3 protein: CASSQSGSSNYGYTF
V gene: TRBV5-5; J gene: TRBJ2-7; CDR3 protein: CASSLEVGRTHEQYF
V gene: TRBV4-2; J gene: TRBJ2-1; CDR3 protein: CASSQEESGDEQFF
V gene: TRBV10-3; J gene: TRBJ2-7; CDR3 protein: CAISGSYEQYF
V gene: TRBV27; J gene: TRBJ1-6; CDR3 protein: CASSPIQGVNSPLHF
V gene: TRBV20-1; J gene: TRBJ1-1; CDR3 protein: CSARSQGGGTEAFF
V gene: TRBV5-6; J gene: TRBJ2-2; CDR3 protein: CASSWGQTNTGELFF
V gene: TRBV12-3/TRBV12-4; J gene: TRBJ2-3; CDR3 protein: CASRGAGEHTDTQYF
V gene: TRBV29-1; J gene: TRBJ2-4; CDR3 protein: CSVVVLSVGNIQYF
V gene: TRBV28; J gene: TRBJ1-2; CDR3 protein: CASSFQKYYGYTF
V gene: TRBV5-6; J gene: TRBJ2-1; CDR3 protein: CASSLEAGAYNEQFF
V gene: TRBV12-3/TRBV12-4; J gene: TRBJ2-5; CDR3 protein: CASSFFNGETQYF
V gene: TRBV20-1; J gene: TRBJ2-1; CDR3 protein: CSARMRAYNEQFF
V gene: TRBV7-3; J gene: TRBJ1-5; CDR3 protein: CASSLGLNQPQHF
V gene: TRBV5-1; J gene: TRBJ2-7; CDR3 protein: CASSLAGAIEQYF
V gene: TRBV6-2/TRBV6-3; J gene: TRBJ2-5; CDR3 protein: CASRSGGGQETQYF
V gene: TRBV12-3/TRBV12-4; J gene: TRBJ2-1; CDR3 protein: CASRYQGSVDEQFF
V gene: TRBV7-8; J gene: TRBJ2-3; CDR3 protein: CASSSLRSPTDTQYF
V gene: TRBV28; J gene: TRBJ1-5; CDR3 protein: CASSFRLNQPQHF
V gene: TRBV29-1; J gene: TRBJ2-7; CDR3 protein: CSVEGAIPYEQYF
V gene: TRBV14; J gene: TRBJ1-1; CDR3 protein: CASLKTGTGNTEAFF
V gene: TRBV18; J gene: TRBJ2-7; CDR3 protein: CASSPSGTGSFLFYEQYF
V gene: TRBV20-1; J gene: TRBJ2-1; CDR3 protein: CSAREATSGGEQFF
V gene: TRBV20-1; J gene: TRBJ2-5; CDR3 protein: CSADGQSQETQYF
V gene: TRBV12-3/TRBV12-4; J gene: TRBJ2-3; CDR3 protein: CASSDNPRGRTDTQYF
V gene: TRBV7-9; J gene: TRBJ1-6; CDR3 protein: CASSPDSTGNSPLHF
V gene: TRBV4-3; J gene: TRBJ2-1; CDR3 protein: CASSPRTSGGPNNEQFF
V gene: TRBV28; J gene: TRBJ2-2; CDR3 protein: CASSPHANTGELFF
V gene: TRBV7-2; J gene: TRBJ2-3; CDR3 protein: CASKIGGSVHF
V gene: TRBV5-6; J gene: TRBJ2-7; CDR3 protein: CASSSPHFVLAGGYEQYF
V gene: TRBV27; J gene: TRBJ2-1; CDR3 protein: CASSSGLAEDNEQFF
V gene: TRBV10-3; J gene: TRBJ2-2; CDR3 protein: CAIRTATGELFF
V gene: TRBV6-1; J gene: TRBJ2-7; CDR3 protein: CASSEWATGTENEQYF
V gene: TRBV12-3/TRBV12-4; J gene: TRBJ2-1; CDR3 protein: CASTGTSGYNEQFF
V gene: TRBV28; J gene: TRBJ2-7; CDR3 protein: CASSPRGANSYEQYF
V gene: TRBV12-3/TRBV12-4; J gene: TRBJ2-1; CDR3 protein: CASSLASVYNEQFF
V gene: TRBV7-9; J gene: TRBJ2-1; CDR3 protein: CASSWDDSYNEQFF
V gene: TRBV2; J gene: TRBJ2-7; CDR3 protein: CASKPTGNYYEQYF
V gene: TRBV12-5; J gene: TRBJ2-1; CDR3 protein: CASGLTLGLAPTSEQFF
V gene: TRBV29-1; J gene: TRBJ2-2; CDR3 protein: CSVGQGFDGSGELFF
V gene: TRBV2; J gene: TRBJ1-3; CDR3 protein: CASSEARNSGNTIYF
V gene: TRBV7-6; J gene: TRBJ2-1; CDR3 protein: CASSLASRAGAYNEQFF
V gene: TRBV12-3/TRBV12-4; J gene: TRBJ2-1; CDR3 protein: CASSSPPGSYNEQFF
V gene: TRBV11-2; J gene: TRBJ2-5; CDR3 protein: CASSGQGFQETQYF
V gene: TRBV29-1; J gene: TRBJ2-3; CDR3 protein: CSVDEQAGEDTQYF
V gene: TRBV12-3/TRBV12-4; J gene: TRBJ2-7; CDR3 protein: CASSLGYEQYF
V gene: TRBV5-1; J gene: TRBJ2-3; CDR3 protein: CASSLTDRGSSTDTQYF
V gene: TRBV19; J gene: TRBJ2-1; CDR3 protein: CASSFSASSYNEQFF